This T cell receptor beta chain was retrieved from a study of T cells in Graves' hyperthyroidism and ophthalmopathy. RNA transcripts served as the template for amplifying TCR beta CDR3 regions. In the first-round RT-PCR of the TCR CDR3, the HTBI primer set was used. Via MiXCR, TCRdb re-called the multiplex PCR reads, giving one row per CDR3 protein. The sample shows a few hundred thousand distinct CDR3 sequences, over 15% of them seen only once. This clonotype came up many times. V was clipped by 3 bases and J by 2 bases; unmatched bases: 4. The CDR3 sequence is 14 residues long. This sequence joins TRBV12-3 or TRBV12-4 and TRBJ2-7; TRBD1 matches 7 bases. This TCR derives from a woman in her thirties or forties with Graves' ophthalmopathy. Input material: blood. The CDR3 loop reads CASSFQGVAYEQYF. As DNA, the CDR3 is TGTGCCAGCAGTTTCCAGGGGGTCGCCTACGAGCAGTACTTC.